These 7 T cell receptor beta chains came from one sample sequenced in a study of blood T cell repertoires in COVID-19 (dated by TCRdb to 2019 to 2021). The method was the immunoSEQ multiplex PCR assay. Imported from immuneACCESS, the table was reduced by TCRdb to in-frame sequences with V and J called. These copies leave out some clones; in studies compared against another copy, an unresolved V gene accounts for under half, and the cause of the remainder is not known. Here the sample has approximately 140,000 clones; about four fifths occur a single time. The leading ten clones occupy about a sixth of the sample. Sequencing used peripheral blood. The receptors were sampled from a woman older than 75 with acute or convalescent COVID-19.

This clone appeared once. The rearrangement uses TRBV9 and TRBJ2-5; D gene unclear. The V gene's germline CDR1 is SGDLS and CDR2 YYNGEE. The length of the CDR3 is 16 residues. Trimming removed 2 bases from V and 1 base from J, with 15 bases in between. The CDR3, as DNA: TGTGCCAGCAGCGTGCTGGCCCCGCTTCCCCAAGAGACCCAGTACTTC. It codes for CASSVLAPLPQETQYF.

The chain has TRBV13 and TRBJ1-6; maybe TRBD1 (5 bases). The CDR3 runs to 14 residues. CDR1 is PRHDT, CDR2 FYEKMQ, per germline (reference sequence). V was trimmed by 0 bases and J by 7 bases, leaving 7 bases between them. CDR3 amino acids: CASSLGQGNSPLHF. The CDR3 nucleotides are TGTGCCAGCAGCTTAGGTCAGGGCAATTCACCCCTCCACTTT.

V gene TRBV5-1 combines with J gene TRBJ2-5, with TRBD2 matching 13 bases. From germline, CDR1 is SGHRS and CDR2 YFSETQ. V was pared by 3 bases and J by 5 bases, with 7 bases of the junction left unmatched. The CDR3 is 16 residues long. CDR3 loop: CASSSTSGGAWETQYF. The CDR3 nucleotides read TGCGCCAGCAGCTCAACTAGCGGGGGGGCCTGGGAGACCCAGTACTTC.

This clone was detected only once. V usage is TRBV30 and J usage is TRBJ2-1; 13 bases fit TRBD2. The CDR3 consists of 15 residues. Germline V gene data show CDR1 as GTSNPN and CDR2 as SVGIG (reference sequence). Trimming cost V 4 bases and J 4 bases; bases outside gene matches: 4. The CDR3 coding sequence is TGTGCCTGGAATGAACTAGCGGGGGGGTACAATGAGCAGTTCTTC. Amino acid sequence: CAWNELAGGYNEQFF.

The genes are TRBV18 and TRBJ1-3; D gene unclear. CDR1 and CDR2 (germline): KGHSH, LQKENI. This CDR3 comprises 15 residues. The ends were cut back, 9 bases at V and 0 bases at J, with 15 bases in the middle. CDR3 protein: CASSTSGLSGNTIYF. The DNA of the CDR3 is TGTGCCAGTTCGACAAGCGGGCTCTCTGGAAACACCATATATTTT.

The chain's CDR3 is CASSSGYTF. The CDR3 DNA follows: TGTGCCAGCTCCAGTGGCTACACCTTC. This chain uses TRBV3-1 (or the pseudogene TRBV3-2) with TRBJ1-2; D is ambiguous. Trimming stripped 8 bases from V and 7 bases from J, with 5 bases between. CDR3 length: 9 residues. From germline, CDR1 is LGHDT and CDR2 YNNKEL (reference sequence).

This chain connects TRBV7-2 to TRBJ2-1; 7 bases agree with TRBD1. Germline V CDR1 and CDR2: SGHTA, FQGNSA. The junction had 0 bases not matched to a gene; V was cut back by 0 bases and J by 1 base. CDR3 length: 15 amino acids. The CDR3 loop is CASSLAGQSYNEQFF. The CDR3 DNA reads TGTGCCAGCAGCTTAGCGGGACAGTCCTACAATGAGCAGTTCTTC.